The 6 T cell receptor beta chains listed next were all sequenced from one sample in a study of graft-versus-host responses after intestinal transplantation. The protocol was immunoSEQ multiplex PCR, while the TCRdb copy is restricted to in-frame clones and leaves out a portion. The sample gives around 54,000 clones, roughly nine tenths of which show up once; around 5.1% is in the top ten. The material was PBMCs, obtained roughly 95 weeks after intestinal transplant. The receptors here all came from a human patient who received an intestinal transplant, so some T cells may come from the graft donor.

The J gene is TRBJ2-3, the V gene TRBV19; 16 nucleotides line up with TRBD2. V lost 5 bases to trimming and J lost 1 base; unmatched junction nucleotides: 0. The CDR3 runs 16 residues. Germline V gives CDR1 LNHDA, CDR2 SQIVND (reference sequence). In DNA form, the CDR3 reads TGTGCCAGTAGTGGGACTAGCGGGGGGGGCACAGATACGCAGTATTTT. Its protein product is CASSGTSGGGTDTQYF.

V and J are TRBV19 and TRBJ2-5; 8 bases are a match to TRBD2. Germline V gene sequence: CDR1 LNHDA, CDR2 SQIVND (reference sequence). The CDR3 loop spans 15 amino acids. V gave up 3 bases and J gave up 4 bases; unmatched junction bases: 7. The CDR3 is CASSIRSGGGETQYF. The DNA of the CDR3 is TGTGCCAGTAGTATCCGGTCCGGGGGGGGAGAGACCCAGTACTTC.

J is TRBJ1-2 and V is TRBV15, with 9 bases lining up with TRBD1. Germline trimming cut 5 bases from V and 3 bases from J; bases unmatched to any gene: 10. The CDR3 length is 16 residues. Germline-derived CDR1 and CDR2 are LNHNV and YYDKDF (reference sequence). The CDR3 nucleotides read TGTGCCACCAGCGAAGTACAGGGGGCGCTGGACTATGGCTACACCTTC. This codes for CATSEVQGALDYGYTF.

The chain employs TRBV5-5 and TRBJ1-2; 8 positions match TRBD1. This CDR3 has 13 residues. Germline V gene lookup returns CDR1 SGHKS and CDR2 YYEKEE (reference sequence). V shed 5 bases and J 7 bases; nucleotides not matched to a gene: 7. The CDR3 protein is CASSKTGVRGYTF. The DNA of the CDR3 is TGTGCCAGCAGTAAGACAGGGGTCCGTGGCTACACCTTC.

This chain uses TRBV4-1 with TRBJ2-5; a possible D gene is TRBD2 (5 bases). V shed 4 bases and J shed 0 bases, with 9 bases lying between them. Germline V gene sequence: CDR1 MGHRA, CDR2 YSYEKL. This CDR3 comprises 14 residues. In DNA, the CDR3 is TGCGCCAGCAGCCCAGGACTTTACCAAGAGACCCAGTACTTC. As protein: CASSPGLYQETQYF.

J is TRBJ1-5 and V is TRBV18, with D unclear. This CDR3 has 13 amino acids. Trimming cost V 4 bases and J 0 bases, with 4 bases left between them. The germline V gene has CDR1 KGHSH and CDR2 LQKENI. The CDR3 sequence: CASSRGSNQPQHF. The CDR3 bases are TGTGCCAGCTCACGTGGTAGCAATCAGCCCCAGCATTTT. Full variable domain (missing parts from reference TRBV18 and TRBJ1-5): NAGVMQNPRHLVRRRGQEARLRCSPMKGHSHVYWYRQLPEEGLKFMVYLQKENIIDESGMPKERFSAEFPKEGPSILRIQQVVRGDSAAYFCASSRGSNQPQHFGDGTRLSIL.